This TCR beta chain was found in a study of siplizumab effects on memory and regulatory T cells. Germline CDR1 reads SGDLS; CDR2 reads YYNGEE. This CDR3 has 14 amino acids. The ends were cut back, 2 bases at V and 2 bases at J, with 11 bases in the middle. The assay was immunoSEQ multiplex PCR, and TCRdb's table has in-frame clones only and misses some. The table includes approximately 94,000 clones, 96% detected once. This sequence originates from a human donor in good health. The material sequenced was naive CD4+ T cells sorted from blood. The chain combines TRBV9 with TRBJ2-7; TRBD1 or TRBD2 may be the D gene (5 bases each). CDR3 amino acids: CASSVSGAAYEQYF. CDR3 DNA: TGTGCCAGCAGCGTTTCCGGGGCCGCCTACGAGCAGTACTTC. Looking up the rest from reference TRBV9 and TRBJ2-7 gives the full variable domain: DSGVTQTPKHLITATGQRVTLRCSPRSGDLSVYWYQQSLDQGLQFLIQYYNGEERAKGNILERFSAQQFPDLHSELNLSSLELGDSALYFCASSVSGAAYEQYFGPGTRLTVT.